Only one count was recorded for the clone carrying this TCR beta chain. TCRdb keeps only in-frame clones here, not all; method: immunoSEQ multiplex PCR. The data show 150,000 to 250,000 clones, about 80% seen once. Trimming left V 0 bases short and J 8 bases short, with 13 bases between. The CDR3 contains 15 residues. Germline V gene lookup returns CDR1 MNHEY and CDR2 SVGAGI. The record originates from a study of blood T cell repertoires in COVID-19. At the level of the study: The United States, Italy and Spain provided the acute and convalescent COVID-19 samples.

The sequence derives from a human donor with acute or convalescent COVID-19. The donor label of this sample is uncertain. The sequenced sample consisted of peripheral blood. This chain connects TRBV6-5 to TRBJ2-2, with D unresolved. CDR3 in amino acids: CASSYSAHQRGELFF. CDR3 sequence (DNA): TGTGCCAGCAGTTACTCGGCTCACCAGCGAGGGGAGCTGTTTTTT.